Here is one T cell receptor beta chain with its context. The target of this receptor is not known. No qualities accompany the bases; no much larger clone lies one base away. The collaborating institutions used their own protocols to collect whole blood in K2EDTA tubes. For TCRbeta analysis, collaborator samples were shipped as frozen whole blood, as isolated PBMCs, or as DNA extracted from either sample type. The immunoSEQ Assay, a bias-controlled multiplex PCR, was used to amplify TCRbeta CDR3 regions from genomic DNA. The authors processed their data as follows. The number of nucleated cells in each sample was estimated from the amplification of reference gene primers within the assay. To quantify the absolute abundance of each unique TCRbeta CDR3 rearrangement, sequence reads were collapsed and filtered. For each sample, productive Simpson clonality was calculated as the square root of Simpson's diversity index across productive rearrangements. The table was pulled from immuneACCESS by TCRdb, which kept in-frame rearrangements only. Such tables lose some clones; where checked, under half of the loss comes from unresolved V genes, and the rest has no known cause. V and J calls and clone size are as listed in that table; D and trimming were resolved from the DNA. This sample is represented by 160,000 or so clones; about 90% of them were singletons. The ten largest clones take up about 3.9% of the sample.

This record belongs to a study of blood T cell repertoires in COVID-19 (dated by TCRdb to the early 2020s). Background for the entire study: Samples covering the acute and convalescent phases of COVID-19 were provided by collaborators in the United States, Italy and Spain. The prospective study material was composed of cDNA or gDNA derived from T cells, B-cell-depleted T cells, or PBMCs. The dataset comprised deeply sampled blood TCRbeta repertoires from subjects exposed to, actively infected with, or recovered from COVID-19. The repertoires were released in a freely available public database intended as a resource for research on the immune response to SARS-CoV-2. Samples came from the ongoing ImmuneRACE study (first 160 participants) plus 1,254 subjects from 6 global collaborators. Sample metadata almost always included a de-identified subject ID, COVID-19 status, age in years and sex. Where available, HLA class I and class II types were obtained from metadata supplied by the sample provider rather than from assay-based typing. On the study overall, not on this receptor specifically: The amount of clinical and demographic metadata varied by source and participant and was provided uncurated.

V loses 4 bases, J loses 1 base, and the germline ends lie 14 bases apart. Inclusive of the bounding cysteine and phenylalanine, the CDR3 is 15 residues long. The only DNA kept is the CDR3, 45 bases in frame from the first base. CDR1 GTSNPN and CDR2 SVGIG are derived from the germline V gene (reference sequence). Sequences were obtained from peripheral blood. The V and J genes are TRBV30 and TRBJ1-5; a tentative D match to TRBD1 spans 6 bases. The sequence was obtained from a woman in her 70s with acute or convalescent COVID-19. For the CDR3, the sequence is CAWTWGGGSNQPQHF. The nucleotide sequence is TGTGCCTGGACTTGGGGGGGCGGGAGCAATCAGCCCCAGCATTTT.